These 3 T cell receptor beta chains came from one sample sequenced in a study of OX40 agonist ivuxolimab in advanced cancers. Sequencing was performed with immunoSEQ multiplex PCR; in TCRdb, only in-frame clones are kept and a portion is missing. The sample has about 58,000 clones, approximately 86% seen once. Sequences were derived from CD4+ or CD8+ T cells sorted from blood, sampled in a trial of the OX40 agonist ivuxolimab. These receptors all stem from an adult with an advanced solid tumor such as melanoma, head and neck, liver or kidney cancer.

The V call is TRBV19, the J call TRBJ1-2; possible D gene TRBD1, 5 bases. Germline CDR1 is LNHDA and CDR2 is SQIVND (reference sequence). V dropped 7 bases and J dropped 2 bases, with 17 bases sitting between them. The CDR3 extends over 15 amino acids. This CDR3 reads CASTPRRGGNYGYTF. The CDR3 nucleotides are TGTGCCAGTACCCCGCGGAGGGGTGGGAACTATGGCTACACCTTC.

DNA for the CDR3: TGTGCCAGCAGCTTAATGGCAGCAACTAATGAAAAACTGTTTTTT. Translation: CASSLMAATNEKLFF. J is TRBJ1-4 and V is TRBV5-5; D is ambiguous. CDR1 is SGHKS and CDR2 is YYEKEE in the germline V gene (reference sequence). The CDR3 loop spans 15 amino acids. V dropped 2 bases and J dropped 0 bases, with 8 bases sitting between them.

The CDR3 DNA reads TGTGCCAGCAGCTTAGCAGCAGGGAAGGACTATGGCTACACCTTC. Translation: CASSLAAGKDYGYTF. The chain has TRBV7-9 and TRBJ1-2; perhaps TRBD1 as D (5 bases). The CDR3 contains 15 residues. Germline-derived CDR1 and CDR2 are SEHNR and FQNEAQ (reference sequence). The V gene lost 0 bases and the J gene lost 3 bases, with 11 bases spanning the gap.